The source of this TCR beta chain is a study of T cell repertoires in cytomegalovirus infection. Study-wide context: Public TCR beta signature analysis indicated the presence of both CMV infection and matching HLA type.

Overall study results and limits: CMV-specific HLA-C-restricted TCR beta clonotypes dominated the ex vivo response. Of the TCR beta families, the public ones yielded a cumulative frequency that identified carriers of CMV plus the relevant HLA.

Trimming removed 0 bases at V and 2 bases at J, with 13 bases between. Germline CDR1 and CDR2: MNHEY and SMNVEV (reference sequence). The CDR3 spans 16 residues. TCRdb re-called the reads through MiXCR, storing one row per CDR3 protein. The sample holds about 180,000 distinct CDR3 sequences; 14% are singletons and the top ten take roughly 27%. On this clonotype: Its antigen is currently unknown.

This TCR derives from a human donor in good health (CMV status not recorded). Some clones in this sample may be carry-over from other donors' samples. Specimen: PBMCs. The chain uses TRBV27 and TRBJ1-2; D uncertain. The CDR3 loop is CASSLSSLVLNYGYTF. Written as DNA, the CDR3 is TGTGCCAGCAGTTTATCTTCTTTGGTACTGAACTATGGCTACACCTTC.